This TCR beta chain is drawn from a study of identical twins. General study points: Abundant beta clonotypes from cord blood had fewer insertions, unlike memory repertoires, which showed none.

TCRdb ran MiXCR on the 5' RACE reads and lists one entry per CDR3 protein. The sample holds about 530,000 distinct CDR3 sequences, 20% to 25% seen once. This clonotype was observed a few times. The antigen is unknown. The CDR3 has 13 residues. Trimming removed 8 bases at V and 2 bases at J, with 10 bases between. Separately, the same data were catalogued under a study of yellow fever vaccine responses in identical twins. That investigation notes: Twins reportedly mounted vaccine T cell responses that seemed partly convergent, partly personalized.

The sequencing sample was made of CD4+ T cells sorted from blood. The chain uses TRBV12-3 or TRBV12-4 and TRBJ2-1, with D perhaps TRBD1 or TRBD2 (6 bases each). This clonotype was sampled from a woman aged 18-29 years in good health. The CDR3 reads CASGGPPYNEQFF. For the CDR3, the DNA is TGTGCCAGCGGGGGGCCTCCCTACAATGAGCAGTTCTTC.